This T cell receptor (beta chain) was identified during a study of blood T cell repertoires in COVID-19. Study information: Sample material is recorded as cDNA or gDNA derived from T cells, B-cell-depleted T cells, or PBMCs.

Per the germline V gene, CDR1 is SGHTA and CDR2 is FQGTGA. V was pared by 5 bases and J by 3 bases, with 7 bases of the junction left unmatched. This CDR3 spans 15 amino acids. Original handling: Quantification of nucleated cells was approximated via reference gene primer amplification. Libraries were prepared by immunoSEQ multiplex PCR; TCRdb keeps only in-frame clonotypes and omits some of them. That table is the source of V, J and clone size, and D and trimming were worked out from the DNA. The sample comprises about 110,000 clones, around four fifths of which are singletons, and about 4.5% rests with the top ten.

The TCR sequence derives from a man aged 65 to 79 with acute or convalescent COVID-19. V gene TRBV7-3 combines with J gene TRBJ1-2, with 9 nucleotides matching TRBD1. The sample taken for sequencing was peripheral blood. CDR3 amino acids: CASSPRDRGDYGYTF. CDR3 nucleotides: TGTGCCAGCAGCCCAAGAGACAGGGGGGACTATGGCTACACCTTC.